Sequencing of this TCR beta chain was carried out in a study of T cell responses to AZD1222 COVID-19 vaccine. Study at large: The analysis combined second doses at about 4 or about 12 weeks.

The protocol was immunoSEQ multiplex PCR, while the TCRdb copy is restricted to in-frame clones and leaves out a portion. Of 89,000 or so clones in the sample, around 90% were seen once. Findings and limits, study-wide: Clonal diversity may have been underestimated, and the donors were mostly white British, with more females than males. CD4 TCRs linked to vaccination spanned spike, dominating at 160-218 and 743-854.

This clone was detected only once. Its matching antigen is unknown. V was trimmed by 0 bases and J by 8 bases, leaving 18 bases between them. There are 16 residues in the CDR3. Germline CDR1 reads SGHRS; CDR2 reads YFSETQ. The receptor comes from an adult in good health. V and J are TRBV5-1 and TRBJ2-1; perhaps D is TRBD1 or TRBD2 (5 bases each). Sequencing was performed on peripheral blood, taken on day 0 of AZD1222 vaccination. Written as DNA, the CDR3 is TGCGCCAGCAGCTTGGATCAGGGCCGGGGATTCGATGAGCAGTTCTTC. Its translation is CASSLDQGRGFDEQFF.